This T cell receptor (beta chain) was sequenced in a study of T cells after yellow fever vaccination. Study information: With SMART-Seq v4 Ultra Low Input, the fractions containing low cell numbers were prepared.

Findings and caveats of the study: The secondary response was weaker but peaked faster, day 5 versus 15. One caveat is that FACS-sorted repertoires could contain abundant clonotypes contaminating from the bulk population.

Germline CDR1 and CDR2: SGHRS and YFSETQ. With 6 bases clipped from V and 7 bases from J, the junction kept 8 bases outside the gene matches. CDR3 length equals 14 residues. Points on this clonotype: The antigen remains undetermined.

In making TCR cDNA, 5'RACE template switching added a universal primer site and UMIs to it. MiXCR, applied by TCRdb to the 5' RACE reads, yields one record per CDR3 protein. The sample carries almost 600,000 distinct CDR3 sequences, about 13% recorded once. This specimen consisted of PBMCs, obtained on the day of the yellow fever booster vaccination. This chain links TRBV5-1 with TRBJ2-7; 12 bases are shared with TRBD1. The source is a man aged 30-40 years who received the YFV17D yellow fever vaccine. The CDR3 protein is CASTPGQGAWEQYF. For the CDR3, the DNA is TGCGCCAGCACGCCGGGACAGGGGGCGTGGGAGCAGTACTTC.